This T cell receptor beta chain stems from a study of low-dose radiotherapy and immunotherapy resistance in tumors. Looking at the study overall: Oral aspirin at 300 mg was taken daily by patients for four cycles, beginning on cycle 1 day 1.

Germline V lookup: CDR1 MGHRA, CDR2 YSYEKL. The CDR3 loop spans 15 amino acids. Comments on this clonotype: This likely traces to a read error, being one base from a far larger clone.

TRAV- and TRBV-specific primers were used for first-strand cDNA, which covered alpha and beta chains. Over about 19 PCR cycles, TCRs were amplified from a constant-region primer and V-primer adapter. mRNA isolates were amplified via in vitro transcription. TCRdb used MiXCR to reprocess the reads, holding one entry per CDR3 protein. Of more than 70,000 distinct CDR3 sequences listed, 31% are singletons. Noted time point: before trial treatment. Donors were administered nivolumab, ipilimumab, aspirin and low-dose cyclophosphamide, together with low-dose radiotherapy. This chain uses TRBV4-1 with TRBJ2-7; unclear D gene. The specimen comprised PBMCs, sampled before treatment. The clonotype was recovered from a female donor with ovarian cancer. DNA of the CDR3: TGTGCCAGCAGCCAAGTGGGTCCCCATGGTTTCGAGCAGTACTTC. Translation: CASSQVGPHGFEQYF.